This T cell receptor beta chain was recovered during a study of T cells after yellow fever vaccination. TCRdb fed the 5' RACE reads into MiXCR, producing one record per CDR3 protein. The sample holds about 350,000 distinct CDR3 sequences, over 3.5% seen once. Study-level points and caveats: Subsequent to the booster, the majority of primary-vaccination clones reappeared (around 96% CD4, approximately 85% CD8).

Trimming shortened V by 0 bases and J by 9 bases, and 8 bases separated the two germline ends. This CDR3 comprises 12 residues. Germline V CDR1 and CDR2: SEHNR, FQNEAQ (reference sequence). Points on this clonotype: Its antigen is currently unknown.

J is TRBJ1-1 and V is TRBV7-9; unclear D gene. The TCR comes from a man younger than 35 who received the YFV17D yellow fever vaccine. The source material was PBMCs, sampled 5 days after the yellow fever booster vaccination. Here the CDR3 reads CASSLAAGQAFF. Written as DNA, the CDR3 is TGTGCCAGCAGCTTAGCTGCGGGCCAAGCTTTCTTT. Together with reference TRBV7-9 and TRBJ1-1, the CDR3 gives the full variable domain: DTGVSQNPRHKITKRGQNVTFRCDPISEHNRLYWYRQTLGQGPEFLTYFQNEAQLEKSRLLSDRFSAERPKGSFSTLEIQRTEQGDSAMYLCASSLAAGQAFFGQGTRLTVV.